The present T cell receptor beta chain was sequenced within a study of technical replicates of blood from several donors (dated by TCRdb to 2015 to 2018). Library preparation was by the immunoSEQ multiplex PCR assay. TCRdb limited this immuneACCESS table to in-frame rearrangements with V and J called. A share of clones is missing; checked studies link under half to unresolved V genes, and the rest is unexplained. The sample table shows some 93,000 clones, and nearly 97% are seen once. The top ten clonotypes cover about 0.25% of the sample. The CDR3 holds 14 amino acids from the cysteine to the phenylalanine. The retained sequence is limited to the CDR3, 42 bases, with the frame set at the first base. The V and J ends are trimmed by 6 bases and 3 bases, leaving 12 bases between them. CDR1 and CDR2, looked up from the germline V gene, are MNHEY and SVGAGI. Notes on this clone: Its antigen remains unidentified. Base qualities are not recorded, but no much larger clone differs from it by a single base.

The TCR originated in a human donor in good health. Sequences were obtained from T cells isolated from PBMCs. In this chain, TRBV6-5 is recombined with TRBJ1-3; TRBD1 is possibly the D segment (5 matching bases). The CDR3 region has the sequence CASREQVIGNTIYF. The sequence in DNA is TGTGCCAGCAGGGAACAGGTTATTGGAAACACCATATATTTT.